Sequencing of this T cell receptor beta chain was carried out in a study of blood T cell repertoires in COVID-19 (dated by TCRdb to 2020 to 2021). Study-wide context: Samples covering the acute and convalescent phases of COVID-19 were provided by collaborators in the United States, Italy and Spain. The prospective study material was composed of cDNA or gDNA derived from T cells, B-cell-depleted T cells, or PBMCs. The dataset comprised deeply sampled blood TCRbeta repertoires from subjects exposed to, actively infected with, or recovered from COVID-19. The repertoires were released in a freely available public database meant as a resource for research on the immune response to SARS-CoV-2. Samples came from the ongoing ImmuneRACE study (first 160 participants) plus 1,254 subjects from 6 global collaborators. Sample metadata almost always included a de-identified subject ID, COVID-19 status, age in years and sex. HLA class I and class II types, where available, came from metadata supplied by the sample provider rather than from assay-based typing.

Reading the germline V gene (reference sequence) gives CDR1 LGHDT and CDR2 YNNKEL. From the cysteine through the phenylalanine, the CDR3 covers 17 amino acids. Only the CDR3 portion is preserved as DNA: 51 bases, with reading frame beginning at the first base. Cut back by 4 bases and 0 bases, the V and J ends lie 16 bases apart. TCRbeta CDR3 regions were amplified from genomic DNA using the immunoSEQ Assay, a bias-controlled multiplex PCR. Concerning the study's data processing: The number of nucleated cells in each sample was estimated from the amplification of reference gene primers within the assay. Sequence reads were collapsed and filtered to measure the absolute abundance of every unique TCRbeta CDR3 rearrangement. For each sample, productive Simpson clonality was calculated as the square root of Simpson's diversity index across productive rearrangements. The clones in this table, taken by TCRdb from immuneACCESS, are in-frame only. Not every clone is retained; where verified, under half of the shortfall comes from an unresolved V gene, and the cause of the rest is unknown. The DNA was the basis for D and trimming; V, J and clone size are from that table. The sample data list around 250,000 clones, and around four fifths of these were observed just once. The biggest ten clones account for 4.5% to 7% of the sample.

Findings and caveats that apply to the study as a whole: The amount of clinical and demographic metadata varied by source and participant and was provided uncurated.

As regards this clone: Its specific antigen is unknown. Base qualities were left out, and no much larger clone turns up one base away.

Each collaborating institution followed its own protocols to collect whole blood in K2EDTA tubes. Collaborator samples were shipped for TCRbeta analysis as frozen whole blood, isolated PBMCs, or DNA extracted from either sample type. The TCR originated in a man older than 75 with acute or convalescent COVID-19. The sequenced sample consisted of peripheral blood. This sequence uses TRBV3-1 (or the pseudogene TRBV3-2) and TRBJ2-1, with a tentative D gene TRBD1 over 6 matching bases. In nucleotides, the sequence is TGTGCCAGCAGCCCCCTGGACAGTTCGAGCTCCTACAATGAGCAGTTCTTC. Its protein reads: CASSPLDSSSSYNEQFF.